The 12 T cell receptor beta chains presented below share a single source sample, sequenced in a study of Graves' ophthalmopathy and Graves' hyperthyroidism. The study amplified TCR beta CDR3 regions using RNA transcripts. RT-PCR in the first round used HTBI primers; a second-round multiplex PCR followed. TCRdb redid the calling of the multiplex PCR reads with MiXCR, one entry per CDR3 protein. Of more than 300,000 distinct CDR3 sequences in the sample, 17% are singletons; the top ten hold around 2.4%. The sequencing input was peripheral blood. The receptors shown here come from an adult woman with stable Graves' hyperthyroidism.

This clonotype was counted at least ten times. This chain uses TRBV6-1 with TRBJ2-4; 11 bases agree with TRBD2. The ends lost 4 bases at V and 6 bases at J; junction bases unmatched: 5. Germline assignment: CDR1 MNHNS and CDR2 SASEGT. There are 15 residues in the CDR3. The CDR3 region has the DNA TGTGCCAGCAGTGTGACTAGCGGGACGGCAAACATTCAGTACTTC. This gives the protein CASSVTSGTANIQYF.

This clonotype was seen at least ten times. The chain employs TRBV29-1 and TRBJ1-2, with TRBD1 identical over 7 bases. The CDR3 runs 12 residues. In germline, CDR1 is SQVTM, CDR2 ANQGSEA. Trimming removed 5 bases from V and 3 bases from J; junction bases left unmatched: 3. CDR3 in amino acids: CSVIRGDYGYTF. CDR3 in DNA: TGCAGCGTTATCAGGGGGGACTATGGCTACACCTTC. The full variable domain, completed using reference TRBV29-1 and TRBJ1-2, is SAVISQKPSRDICQRGTSLTIQCQVDSQVTMMFWYRQQPGQSLTLIATANQGSEATYESGFVIDKFPISRPNLTFSTLTVSNMSPEDSSIYLCSVIRGDYGYTFGSGTRLTVV.

This clonotype was seen at least ten times. Here the CDR3 reads CATVSSSSYNSPLHF. The CDR3 DNA reads as TGTGCCACCGTGTCATCAAGCTCCTATAATTCACCCCTCCACTTT. The rearrangement links TRBV6-1 to TRBJ1-6; D is unclear. V lost 10 bases and J 0 bases, leaving 13 bases between the germline ends. The CDR3 loop spans 15 amino acids. Germline loops: CDR1 MNHNS, CDR2 SASEGT.

This clonotype was recorded at least ten times. This rearrangement joins TRBV6-5 to TRBJ2-7; a weak D match, TRBD2 (6 bases). V lost 5 bases, J lost 7 bases, and 18 bases lay in between. CDR1 is MNHEY and CDR2 is SVGAGI in the germline V gene. CDR3 length: 14 residues. CDR3 loop: CASSRAGRMGEQYF. Here the CDR3 DNA reads TGTGCCAGCAGTCGCGCGGGACGAATGGGGGAGCAGTACTTC.

This clonotype occurred many times. The chain joins TRBV20-1 to TRBJ2-7, with 7 bases that match TRBD1. The trim removed 4 bases at V and 3 bases at J, leaving 9 bases unmatched. The CDR3 sequence is 14 residues long. Germline CDR1 is DFQATT and CDR2 is SNEGSKA (reference sequence). CDR3 residues: CSAISGTEDYEQYF. CDR3 DNA: TGCAGTGCTATATCCGGGACAGAGGACTACGAGCAGTACTTC.

This clonotype was counted many times. This chain joins TRBV11-2 and TRBJ2-2; D is uncertain. V was shortened by 0 bases and J by 3 bases, with 11 bases between the two germline ends. CDR3 length equals 16 residues. The germline V gene has CDR1 SGHAT and CDR2 FQNNGV. CDR3 DNA sequence: TGTGCCAGCAGCTTAGATCCCGGCTATTACACCGGGGAGCTGTTTTTT. Protein: CASSLDPGYYTGELFF.

The sample holds many counts of this clonotype. This chain uses TRBV20-1 with TRBJ2-5; D is unresolved. Trimming took off 0 bases at V and 5 bases at J, with 10 bases between the two ends. There are 13 residues in the CDR3. The germline gives CDR1 DFQATT, CDR2 SNEGSKA (reference sequence). CDR3 in DNA: TGCAGTGCTAGAGACCCAGCCGGGGAGACCCAGTACTTC. Translation: CSARDPAGETQYF.

The genes are TRBV29-1 and TRBJ1-5; tentatively, D is TRBD1 (6 bases). Trimming removed 4 bases at V and 7 bases at J, with 20 bases between. Germline CDR1 and CDR2: SQVTM and ANQGSEA. This CDR3 has 15 amino acids. The chain's CDR3 is CSVVLGGGAGQPQHF. CDR3 in DNA: TGCAGCGTTGTTCTTGGGGGGGGGGCTGGGCAGCCCCAGCATTTT.

In this sample, this clonotype turned up many times. The chain couples TRBV7-9 to TRBJ1-2; D ambiguous. V shed 0 bases and J shed 4 bases, with 12 bases lying between them. The CDR3 runs 15 residues. CDR1 is SEHNR, CDR2 FQNEAQ, per germline (reference sequence). Written as DNA, the CDR3 is TGTGCCAGCAGCTTAGCTGGGAATCCTCGCTATGGCTACACCTTC. Residues: CASSLAGNPRYGYTF.

In this sample, this clonotype turned up many times. V usage is TRBV12-3 or TRBV12-4 and J usage is TRBJ2-5, with 9 positions matching TRBD2. The CDR3 totals 16 residues. V dropped 0 bases and J dropped 5; count of bases not matched to a gene: 7. CDR3 coding DNA: TGTGCCAGCAGTTTAGCGGGACTAGCAGGGGGGGAGACCCAGTACTTC. Its protein product is CASSLAGLAGGETQYF.

This clonotype has at least ten counts. V gene TRBV7-3 combines with J gene TRBJ2-7; 9 bases line up with TRBD1. Germline CDR1 SGHTA, CDR2 FQGTGA. J was trimmed by 0 bases and V by 2 bases; bases with no gene match: 5. The CDR3 runs 16 residues. The CDR3 coding sequence is TGTGCCAGCAGCTTATGGGACAGGGATCCCTCCTACGAGCAGTACTTC. It is translated as CASSLWDRDPSYEQYF.

This clonotype showed up just a few times. The chain has TRBV20-1 and TRBJ2-3, with D maybe TRBD2 (6 bases). Per the germline V gene, CDR1 is DFQATT and CDR2 is SNEGSKA (reference sequence). The CDR3 runs 14 residues. V lost 4 bases to trimming and J lost 6 bases, with 17 bases between them. CDR3 sequence reads: CSAKAGPNADTQYF. The CDR3 region has the DNA TGCAGTGCTAAAGCGGGCCCTAACGCTGATACGCAGTATTTT.